Listed here are 22 T cell receptor beta chains from one sample, sequenced in a study of blood T cell repertoires in COVID-19. Repertoires were generated with immunoSEQ multiplex PCR, while TCRdb's copy carries only in-frame clones and drops some. Seen here are 200,000 to 250,000 clones, about 88% observed once, and the top ten hold about 1.5%. Sequenced input: PBMCs or T cells enriched from blood (not recorded which). These receptors came from a woman in her 50s who had recovered from COVID-19.

The rearrangement uses TRBV6-5 and TRBJ2-7; D is ambiguous. The CDR3 is 12 amino acids. Germline CDR1 reads MNHEY; CDR2 reads SVGAGI. The V end lost 9 bases, the J end lost 5 bases, and 14 bases lay between the germline ends. The CDR3 is CASRSATDEQYF. The CDR3 DNA sequence: TGTGCCAGTCGGTCAGCGACCGACGAGCAGTACTTC.

Here the CDR3 reads CASSPRGEQFF. The CDR3 DNA follows: TGTGCCAGCAGCCCAAGGGGTGAGCAGTTCTTC. The chain uses TRBV7-2 and TRBJ2-1, with D perhaps TRBD1 (5 bases). The V end lost 5 bases, the J end lost 9 bases, and 8 bases lay between the germline ends. Germline CDR1 SGHTA, CDR2 FQGNSA. The CDR3 has 11 amino acids.

This clone has more than one count but fewer than ten. This chain uses TRBV5-1 with TRBJ1-1; 8 nucleotides agree with TRBD1. The germline gives CDR1 SGHRS, CDR2 YFSETQ. Losses at the gene ends were 4 bases for V and 5 bases for J; bases not matched to a gene: 10. The CDR3 is 15 residues long. The CDR3 DNA follows: TGCGCCAGCAGCCTGAGTACAGGGGGGAGAACTGAAGCTTTCTTT. Residues: CASSLSTGGRTEAFF.

In the case of this clone: The junction differs from germline at one of its ends, possibly a read error. V gene TRBV7-7 combines with J gene TRBJ2-3; 7 bases are shared with TRBD2. CDR3 length: 17 residues. CDR1 SSHAT and CDR2 FNYEAQ come from the germline V gene (reference sequence). The CDR3 DNA reads TGTGCTAGCAGCTTAGGAACGGGGCGGGAGCGCACAGATACGCAGTATTTT. This sequence encodes CASSLGTGRERTDTQYF.

The chain uses TRBV2 and TRBJ1-5; 8 nucleotides align to TRBD1. V lost 9 bases to trimming and J lost 6 bases; unmatched junction nucleotides: 10. CDR1 is SNHLY, CDR2 FYNNEI, per germline. The CDR3 length is 14 residues. The CDR3 nucleotides read TGTGCCAGTAACGACCGGACAGGGAGTCAGCCCCAGCATTTT. Protein sequence: CASNDRTGSQPQHF.

V gene TRBV6-4 combines with J gene TRBJ2-2; D not certain. CDR3 length: 14 residues. Germline CDR1 reads MRHNA; CDR2 reads SNTAGT. Deletions cut 2 bases from V and 0 bases from J, with 4 bases between. CDR3 nucleotides: TGTGCCAGCAGTGACGTATCGAACACCGGGGAGCTGTTTTTT. Its protein product is CASSDVSNTGELFF.

The chain uses TRBV4-2 and TRBJ1-2; possibly TRBD1 for D (5 bases). Trimming stripped 6 bases from V and 4 bases from J, with 15 bases between. CDR3 size: 14 residues. CDR1 LGHNA and CDR2 YNFKEQ come from the germline V gene. The DNA for the CDR3 is TGTGCCAGCAGGCGTACGGGGGGGGGCTATGGCTACACCTTC. It yields the protein CASRRTGGGYGYTF.

The chain joins TRBV6-2 or TRBV6-3 to TRBJ2-7; 7 bases line up with TRBD2. CDR1 is MNHEY and CDR2 is SVGEGT in the germline V gene. V was pared by 5 bases and J by 6 bases, with 10 bases of the junction left unmatched. This CDR3 has 14 residues. The CDR3, as DNA: TGTGCCAGCAGTCAGCCGGGGGGTCTCCTCGAGCAGTACTTC. This sequence encodes CASSQPGGLLEQYF.

V and J are TRBV30 and TRBJ2-7, with 10 bases aligning to TRBD1. V lost 4 bases, J lost 4 bases, and 7 bases stayed unmatched. The CDR3 has 14 amino acids. The germline CDR1 and CDR2 sequences are GTSNPN and SVGIG (reference sequence). The CDR3 DNA sequence: TGTGCCTGGACCACCGGGACAGGGGTTTACGAGCAGTACTTC. Translating it yields CAWTTGTGVYEQYF.

This chain links TRBV19 with TRBJ2-2, with 10 bases aligning to TRBD2. The CDR3 is made up of 20 amino acids. Trimming at V came to 6 bases and at J to 9 bases, leaving 25 bases not matched to a gene. Germline CDR1 is LNHDA and CDR2 is SQIVND (reference sequence). In DNA form, the CDR3 reads TGTGCCAGTAGCCAAGGGGGACTAGCGTATTTTTTGCAAGGGTCGCGGGAGCTGTTTTTT. Translating it yields CASSQGGLAYFLQGSRELFF.

V and J are TRBV27 and TRBJ2-6; 10 nucleotides match TRBD2. The CDR3 is made up of 17 amino acids. The trim removed 5 bases at V and 2 bases at J, leaving 6 bases unmatched. CDR1 is MNHEY and CDR2 is SMNVEV in the germline V gene (reference sequence). The CDR3 loop reads CASSGLAGVAGANVLTF. DNA for the CDR3: TGTGCCAGCAGTGGTCTAGCGGGAGTAGCTGGGGCCAACGTCCTGACTTTC.

The V call is TRBV11-3, the J call TRBJ2-2; 7 nucleotides line up with TRBD2. Unmatched junction bases numbered 5, after V lost 4 bases and J lost 0 bases. The V gene's germline CDR1 is SGHNT and CDR2 YENEEA. There are 16 residues in the CDR3. Written as DNA, the CDR3 is TGTGCCAGCAGCTCCGGGGGGACTACGAACACCGGGGAGCTGTTTTTT. Translation gives CASSSGGTTNTGELFF.

This chain links TRBV5-1 with TRBJ1-1; TRBD1 is a possible D gene (6 bases). This CDR3 is 15 amino acids long. Germline-derived CDR1 and CDR2 are SGHRS and YFSETQ. V was trimmed by 4 bases and J by 5 bases, leaving 18 bases between them. The CDR3 DNA sequence: TGCGCCAGCAGCCAAGCCAGGGGCCGGTCGACTGAAGCTTTCTTT. Residues: CASSQARGRSTEAFF.

The chain uses TRBV14 and TRBJ2-7; tentative D call: TRBD2 (5 bases). Germline V CDR1 and CDR2: SGHDN, FVKESK. Trimming shortened V by 8 bases and J by 0 bases, and 20 bases separated the two germline ends. This CDR3 contains 16 residues. The CDR3 is CASGPTVSALSYEQYF. The CDR3 DNA is TGTGCCAGCGGTCCGACCGTTAGCGCGCTCTCCTACGAGCAGTACTTC.

CDR3: CASSPQQGRSDEQFF. The CDR3 region has the DNA TGTGCCAGCAGCCCTCAACAGGGGCGCTCAGATGAGCAGTTCTTC. This chain joins TRBV7-3 and TRBJ2-1, with TRBD1 identical over 7 bases. CDR1 and CDR2 (germline): SGHTA, FQGTGA. The junction had 12 bases not matched to a gene; V was cut back by 5 bases and J by 8 bases. CDR3 size: 15 residues.

V gene TRBV4-1 combines with J gene TRBJ2-1; 9 bases match TRBD2. Germline CDR1 MGHRA, CDR2 YSYEKL. The CDR3 spans 16 residues. The V gene end was trimmed by 4 bases and the J gene end by 7 bases; junction bases not matched to a gene: 11. The CDR3 reads CASSPPGLAGRNEQFF. The DNA for the CDR3 is TGCGCCAGCAGCCCGCCCGGCCTAGCGGGACGAAATGAGCAGTTCTTC.

The rearrangement uses TRBV29-1 and TRBJ2-7, with 10 nucleotides matching TRBD2. This CDR3 has 13 amino acids. Trimming took 7 bases from V and 2 from J; bases not matched to a gene: 5. In germline, CDR1 is SQVTM, CDR2 ANQGSEA. CDR3 sequence (DNA): TGCAGCGGAAGACTAGCGGGTACCTACGAGCAGTACTTC. Translated: CSGRLAGTYEQYF.

This chain links TRBV7-8 with TRBJ1-2, with 11 bases aligning to TRBD1. The germline gives CDR1 SGHVS, CDR2 FQNEAQ. V lost 5 bases to trimming and J lost 12 bases; unmatched junction nucleotides: 8. This CDR3 has 13 residues. In nucleotides, the CDR3 is TGTGCCAGCAGCATAAGGACAGGGGGCGCCGACACCTTC. Protein sequence: CASSIRTGGADTF.

The chain couples TRBV7-9 to TRBJ1-6; 7 bases line up with TRBD1. CDR1 is SEHNR and CDR2 is FQNEAQ in the germline V gene (reference sequence). Losses at the gene ends were 0 bases for V and 5 bases for J; bases not matched to a gene: 4. This CDR3 contains 16 residues. DNA for the CDR3: TGTGCCAGCAGCTTAGCCCGGACAGGAAATAATTCACCCCTCCACTTT. This codes for CASSLARTGNNSPLHF.

The chain has TRBV7-8 and TRBJ1-2; 8 bases align to TRBD1. V gave up 4 bases and J gave up 8 bases; unmatched junction bases: 9. This CDR3 has 14 amino acids. Germline CDR1 reads SGHVS; CDR2 reads FQNEAQ. The CDR3 loop is CASSYLGQVEGYTF. In nucleotides, the CDR3 is TGTGCCAGCAGCTACTTGGGACAGGTGGAAGGCTACACCTTC.

A word on this clone: Germline is not matched at one junction end, which may reflect a read error. The J gene is TRBJ2-5, the V gene TRBV15, with a weak D call TRBD1 (5 bases). The germline gives CDR1 LNHNV, CDR2 YYDKDF (reference sequence). This CDR3 is 15 amino acids long. CDR3 sequence reads: CATSGEVQGWETQYF. DNA for the CDR3: TGTGCCACCAGCGGAGAGGTCCAGGGATGGGAGACCCAGTACTTC.

The rearrangement links TRBV11-3 to TRBJ2-2; weak D call: TRBD1 (6 bases). The germline gives CDR1 SGHNT, CDR2 YENEEA. Trimming left V 5 bases short and J 4 bases short, with 17 bases between. The length of the CDR3 is 16 residues. The CDR3 nucleotides are TGTGCCAGCAGCCGCTCACGGGACAAGACCACCGGGGAGCTGTTTTTT. Translating gives CASSRSRDKTTGELFF.